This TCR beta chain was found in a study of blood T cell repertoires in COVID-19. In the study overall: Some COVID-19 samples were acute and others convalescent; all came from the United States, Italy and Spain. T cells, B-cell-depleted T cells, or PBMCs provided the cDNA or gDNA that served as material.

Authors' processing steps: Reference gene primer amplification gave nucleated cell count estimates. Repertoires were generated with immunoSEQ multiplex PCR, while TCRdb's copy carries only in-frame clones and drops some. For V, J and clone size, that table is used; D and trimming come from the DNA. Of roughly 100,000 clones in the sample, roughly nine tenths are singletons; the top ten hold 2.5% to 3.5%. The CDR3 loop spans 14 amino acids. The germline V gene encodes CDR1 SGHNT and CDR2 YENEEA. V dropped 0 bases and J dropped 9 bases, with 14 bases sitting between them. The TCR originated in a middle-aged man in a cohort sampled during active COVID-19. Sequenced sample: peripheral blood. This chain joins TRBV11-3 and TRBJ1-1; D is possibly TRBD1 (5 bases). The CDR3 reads CASSLDGATAKAFF. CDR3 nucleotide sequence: TGTGCCAGCAGCTTAGATGGGGCGACAGCTAAAGCTTTCTTT.